This entry lists 3 T cell receptor beta chains sequenced from one sample in a study of beta chain features in type 1 diabetes (dated by TCRdb to between 2018 and 2020). Overall results and qualifications from the work: In all four CD4+ subsets, TCRB CDR3 length was moderately but significantly shorter in type 1 diabetes patients.

No antigens are known for them. The library was obtained by the immunoSEQ multiplex PCR assay. The entire amount of isolated RNA was reverse transcribed using the High Capacity cDNA Reverse Transcription Kit, so the sequenced TCRB transcripts were expressed ones. TCRdb limited this immuneACCESS table to in-frame rearrangements with V and J called. A share of clones is missing; checked studies link under half to unresolved V genes, and the rest is unexplained. This sample comprises roughly 150,000 clones, roughly 8% of them detected only once. The ten largest clones represent approximately 0.5% of the sample. The specimen sequenced was central memory CD4+ T cells from blood. These receptors were collected from a man between 18 and 29 years old with type 1 diabetes.

The chain employs TRBV19 and TRBJ1-1; 8 nucleotides align to TRBD1. CDR1 LNHDA and CDR2 SQIVND come from the germline V gene (reference sequence). V was clipped by 8 bases and J by 4 bases; unmatched bases: 9. This CDR3 is 14 amino acids long. As DNA, the CDR3 is TGTGCCAGTCGGGACAGGCCTGGGGTCACTGAAGCTTTCTTT. Its protein product is CASRDRPGVTEAFF.

Only a few counts were recorded for this clone. This chain connects TRBV28 to TRBJ1-2; 7 bases agree with TRBD1. The CDR3 is 13 residues long. After removal of 6 bases from V and 4 bases from J, the junction contained 5 bases not matched to a gene. Germline V gene data show CDR1 as MDHEN and CDR2 as SYDVKM. This CDR3 is CASRPPGGYGYTF. In DNA form, the CDR3 reads TGTGCCAGCAGACCCCCAGGGGGCTATGGCTACACCTTC.

Comments on this clone: The junction differs from germline at one of its ends, possibly a read error. The rearrangement links TRBV7-2 to TRBJ2-1; weak D call: TRBD1 (6 bases). The germline V gene encodes CDR1 SGHTA and CDR2 FQGNSA. CDR3 length: 18 residues. The CDR3 here is CASSPGTLPRGSYNEQFF. DNA for the CDR3: TGCGCCAGCAGCCCCGGGACGCTCCCGAGGGGGTCCTACAATGAGCAGTTCTTC.